This T cell receptor (beta chain) appears in the sequencing data of a study of Tregs in tolerant kidney transplant recipients. Study-level findings and limits: Validation in larger populations is needed because few patients were studied. No direct test of biological reproducibility was done here. In tolerant patients, donor-specific Tregs outgrew total Tregs, suggesting antigen-driven expansion.

TCRdb keeps only in-frame clones here, not all; method: immunoSEQ multiplex PCR. Counted here are tens of thousands of clones, roughly 89% occurring once; the ten biggest clones make up approximately 0.39%. As for this clone: The antigen remains unidentified.

Germline loops: CDR1 SQVTM, CDR2 ANQGSEA. The CDR3 contains 11 residues. The ends were cut back, 3 bases at V and 5 bases at J, with 8 bases in the middle. The clonotype comes from a human donor who received a combined kidney and bone marrow transplant. The starting material was CD4+ T cells from blood, obtained before the transplant. V is TRBV29-1 and J is TRBJ2-7; possibly TRBD2 for D (6 bases). CDR3 sequence: CSVEAGHEQYF. In nucleotides, the CDR3 is TGCAGCGTTGAGGCGGGGCACGAGCAGTACTTC.